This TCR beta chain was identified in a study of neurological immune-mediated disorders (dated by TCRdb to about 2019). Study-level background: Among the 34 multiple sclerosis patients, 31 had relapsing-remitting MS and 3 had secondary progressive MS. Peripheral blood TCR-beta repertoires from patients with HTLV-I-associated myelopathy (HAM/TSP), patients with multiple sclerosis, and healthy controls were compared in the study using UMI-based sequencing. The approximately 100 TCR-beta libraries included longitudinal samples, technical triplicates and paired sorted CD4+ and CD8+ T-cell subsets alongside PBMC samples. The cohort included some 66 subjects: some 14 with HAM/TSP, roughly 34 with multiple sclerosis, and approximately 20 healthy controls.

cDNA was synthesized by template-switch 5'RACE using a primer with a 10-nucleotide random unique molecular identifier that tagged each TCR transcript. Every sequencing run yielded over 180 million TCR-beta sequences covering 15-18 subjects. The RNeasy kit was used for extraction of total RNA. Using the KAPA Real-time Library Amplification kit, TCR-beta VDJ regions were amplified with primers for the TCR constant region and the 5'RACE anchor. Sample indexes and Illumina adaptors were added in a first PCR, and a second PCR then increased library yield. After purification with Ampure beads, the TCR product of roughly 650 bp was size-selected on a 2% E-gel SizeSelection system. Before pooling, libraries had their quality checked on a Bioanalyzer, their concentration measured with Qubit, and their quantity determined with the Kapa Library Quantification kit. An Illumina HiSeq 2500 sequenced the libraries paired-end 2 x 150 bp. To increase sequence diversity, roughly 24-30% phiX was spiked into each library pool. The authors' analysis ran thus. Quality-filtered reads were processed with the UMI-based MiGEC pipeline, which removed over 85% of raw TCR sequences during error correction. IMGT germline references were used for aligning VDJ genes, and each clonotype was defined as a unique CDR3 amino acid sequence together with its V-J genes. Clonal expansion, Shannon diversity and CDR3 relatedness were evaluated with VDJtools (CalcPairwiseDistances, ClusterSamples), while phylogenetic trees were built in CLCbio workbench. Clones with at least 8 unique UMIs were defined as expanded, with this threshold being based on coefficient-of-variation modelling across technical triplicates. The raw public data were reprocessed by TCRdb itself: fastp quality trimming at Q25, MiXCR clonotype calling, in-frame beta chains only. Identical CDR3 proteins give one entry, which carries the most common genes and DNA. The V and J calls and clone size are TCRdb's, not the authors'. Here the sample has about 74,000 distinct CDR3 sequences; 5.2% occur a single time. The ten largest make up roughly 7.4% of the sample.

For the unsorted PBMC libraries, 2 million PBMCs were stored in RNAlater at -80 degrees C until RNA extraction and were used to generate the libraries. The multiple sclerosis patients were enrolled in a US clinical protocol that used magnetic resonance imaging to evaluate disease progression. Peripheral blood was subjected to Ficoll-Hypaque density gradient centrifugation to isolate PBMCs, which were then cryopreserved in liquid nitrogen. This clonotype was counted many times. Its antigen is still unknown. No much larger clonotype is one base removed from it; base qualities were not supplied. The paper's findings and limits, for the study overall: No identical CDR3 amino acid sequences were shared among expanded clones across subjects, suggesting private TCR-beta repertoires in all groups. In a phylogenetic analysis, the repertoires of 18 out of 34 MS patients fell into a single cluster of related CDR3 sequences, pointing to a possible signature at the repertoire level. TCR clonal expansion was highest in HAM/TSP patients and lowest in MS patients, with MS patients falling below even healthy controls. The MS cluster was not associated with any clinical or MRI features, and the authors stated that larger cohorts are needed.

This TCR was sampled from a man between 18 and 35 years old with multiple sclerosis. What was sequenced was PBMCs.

The CDR3 sequence is CASSEVTQGARTEAFF. The nucleotide sequence is given as TGTGCCAGCAGCGAGGTGACACAGGGGGCTCGTACTGAAGCTTTCTTT. The chain joins TRBV11-2 to TRBJ1-1, and TRBD1 matches 9 of the central bases. The germline V gene sets CDR1 to SGHAT and CDR2 to FQNNGV. Its CDR3 holds 16 amino acids, cysteine through phenylalanine. Just CDR3 DNA is preserved here, 48 bases in frame from base 1. The junction shows trimming of 5 bases on V and 5 bases on J, and the gene matches do not reach 12 bases of it. The reference TRBV11-2 and TRBJ1-1 proteins fill in what lies around the CDR3, so the full variable domain reads EAGVAQSPRYKIIEKRQSVAFWCNPISGHATLYWYQQILGQGPKLLIQFQNNGVVDDSQLPKDRFSAERLKGVDSTLKIQPAKLEDSAVYLCASSEVTQGARTEAFFGQGTRLTVV.